One sample yielded the 10 T cell receptor beta chains listed below, sequenced in a study of blood T cell repertoires in COVID-19. Using immunoSEQ multiplex PCR, the repertoire was profiled, and TCRdb retains in-frame clones only, with some absent. The profile shows 200,000 to 250,000 clones, 88% of them singletons. Sequencing was carried out using PBMCs or T cells enriched from blood (not recorded which). The receptors here all came from a woman aged 25 to 45 who had been exposed to COVID-19.

This clone was counted once. The rearrangement links TRBV11-2 to TRBJ2-5, with D possibly being TRBD2 (5 bases). V dropped 5 bases and J dropped 6 bases, with 16 bases sitting between them. CDR3 length: 14 amino acids. Germline V lookup: CDR1 SGHAT, CDR2 FQNNGV. Written as DNA, the CDR3 is TGTGCCAGCAGCGTGCGGGCTAGTTGGCAGACCCAGTACTTC. As protein: CASSVRASWQTQYF.

The rearrangement joins TRBV14 to TRBJ1-1; D is uncertain. The CDR3 consists of 12 residues. V gave up 1 base and J gave up 3 bases, with 3 bases separating them. Germline CDR1 is SGHDN and CDR2 is FVKESK. This CDR3 reads CASSQVDTEAFF. DNA for the CDR3: TGTGCCAGCAGCCAAGTCGACACTGAAGCTTTCTTT. The full variable domain, its missing parts supplied by reference TRBV14 and TRBJ1-1, is EAGVTQFPSHSVIEKGQTVTLRCDPISGHDNLYWYRRVMGKEIKFLLHFVKESKQDESGMPNNRFLAERTGGTYSTLKVQPAELEDSGVYFCASSQVDTEAFFGQGTRLTVV.

V and J are TRBV6-5 and TRBJ2-7; tentative D call: TRBD2 (6 bases). Germline V CDR1 and CDR2: MNHEY, SVGAGI. The CDR3 loop spans 15 amino acids. V lost 0 bases to trimming and J lost 5 bases, with 14 bases between them. As DNA, the CDR3 is TGTGCCAGCAGTTACTCGATCGGGAGCATCGACGAGCAGTACTTC. Translated, it gives CASSYSIGSIDEQYF.

This sequence joins TRBV27 and TRBJ2-7; D is perhaps TRBD1 (5 bases). V dropped 6 bases and J dropped 4 bases, with 13 bases sitting between them. Germline CDR1 and CDR2: MNHEY and SMNVEV (reference sequence). This CDR3 has 13 residues. CDR3 DNA: TGTGCCAGCAGACCTCCGGACACTTACGAGCAGTACTTC. Protein: CASRPPDTYEQYF.

This clone was counted a few times. This chain links TRBV28 with TRBJ2-7; TRBD1 matches at 9 bases. Germline loops: CDR1 MDHEN, CDR2 SYDVKM. The CDR3 has 14 residues. Losses at the gene ends were 6 bases for V and 2 bases for J; bases not matched to a gene: 5. The CDR3 region is CASSGDRGAYEQYF. CDR3 bases: TGTGCCAGCAGCGGCGACAGGGGGGCCTACGAGCAGTACTTC.

This clone was seen a handful of times. V gene TRBV11-1 combines with J gene TRBJ1-2; no firm D call. V dropped 5 bases and J dropped 4 bases, with 11 bases sitting between them. Germline assignment: CDR1 SGHAT and CDR2 FQDESV (reference sequence). The CDR3 consists of 13 residues. This CDR3 is CASSVVEGYGYTF. The CDR3 DNA follows: TGTGCCAGCAGCGTAGTGGAGGGCTATGGCTACACCTTC.

This chain connects TRBV18 to TRBJ2-2; D perhaps matches TRBD1 (5 bases). The germline V gene has CDR1 KGHSH and CDR2 LQKENI. V was pared by 2 bases and J by 4 bases, with 14 bases between. The CDR3 runs 16 residues. CDR3 loop: CASSPSDTPFTGELFF. As DNA, the CDR3 is TGTGCCAGCTCACCATCGGACACACCTTTCACCGGGGAGCTGTTTTTT.

CDR3 region: CSASLAISYEQYF. The CDR3 DNA reads TGCAGTGCTAGTTTAGCCATAAGCTACGAGCAGTACTTC. This chain connects TRBV20-1 to TRBJ2-7; no reliable D call. Germline loops: CDR1 DFQATT, CDR2 SNEGSKA (reference sequence). The CDR3 contains 13 residues. The V end was cut by 3 bases, the J end by 3 bases, with 12 bases between.

This chain's CDR3 is CAINAGTVQETQYF. CDR3 in DNA: TGTGCCATCAACGCCGGGACAGTCCAAGAGACCCAGTACTTC. The J gene is TRBJ2-5, the V gene TRBV10-3, with 7 positions matching TRBD1. The CDR3 sequence is 14 residues long. Germline V gives CDR1 ENHRY, CDR2 SYGVKD. V dropped 7 bases and J dropped 1; count of bases not matched to a gene: 6.

This clone appeared once. The chain employs TRBV3-1 (or the pseudogene TRBV3-2) and TRBJ2-3; 13 bases agree with TRBD2. J gave up 2 bases and V 3 bases, and 5 bases lay outside the gene matches. Germline values: CDR1 LGHDT, CDR2 YNNKEL (reference sequence). There are 17 residues in the CDR3. CDR3 in DNA: TGTGCCAGCAGCCACTTGACTAGCGGGAGGCCCACAGATACGCAGTATTTT. Its protein is CASSHLTSGRPTDTQYF.